The present T cell receptor (beta chain) was sequenced within a study of graft-versus-host responses after intestinal transplantation. Turning to the study itself: After anti-thymocyte globulin induction, recipients took tacrolimus and steroids for about 3 years.

The J segment lost 0 bases and the V segment lost 5 bases, leaving 7 bases of the junction unmatched. This CDR3 has 17 amino acids. Germline V lookup: CDR1 MNHEY, CDR2 SMNVEV (reference sequence). Findings of the study overall: Individuals who had graft-donor T cell macrochimerism had allografts that showed high graft-versus-host to host-versus-graft clonal ratios. Recipient marrow showed GvH clones, some seen first in ileum or blood.

Concerning this clone itself: Its antigen remains unknown.

Using immunoSEQ multiplex PCR, the repertoire was profiled, and TCRdb retains in-frame clones only, with some absent. The profile covers under 45,000 clones, with roughly nine tenths appearing a single time and around 6.8% taken by the ten largest. The clonotype comes from a human patient who received an intestinal transplant, so some T cells may come from the graft donor. The rearrangement uses TRBV27 and TRBJ2-2, with 9 bases lining up with TRBD2. The sample here was PBMCs, taken roughly 270 days after transplant. The CDR3 region is CASSLPGLAANTGELFF. The CDR3 nucleotides are TGTGCCAGCAGTCTACCGGGACTAGCAGCGAACACCGGGGAGCTGTTTTTT.